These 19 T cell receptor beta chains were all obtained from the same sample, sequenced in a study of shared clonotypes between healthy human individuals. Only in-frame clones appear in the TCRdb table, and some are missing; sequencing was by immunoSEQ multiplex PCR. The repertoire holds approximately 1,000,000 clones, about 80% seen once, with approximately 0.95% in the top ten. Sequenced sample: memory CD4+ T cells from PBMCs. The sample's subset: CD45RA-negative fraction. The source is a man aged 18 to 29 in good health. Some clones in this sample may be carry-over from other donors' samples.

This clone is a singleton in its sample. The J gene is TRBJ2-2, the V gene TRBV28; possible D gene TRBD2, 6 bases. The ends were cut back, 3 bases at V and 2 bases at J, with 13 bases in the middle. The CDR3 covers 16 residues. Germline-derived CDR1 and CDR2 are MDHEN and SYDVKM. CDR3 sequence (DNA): TGTGCCAGCAGTTTTCCGGGAGCCCCTAACACCGGGGAGCTGTTTTTT. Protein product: CASSFPGAPNTGELFF.

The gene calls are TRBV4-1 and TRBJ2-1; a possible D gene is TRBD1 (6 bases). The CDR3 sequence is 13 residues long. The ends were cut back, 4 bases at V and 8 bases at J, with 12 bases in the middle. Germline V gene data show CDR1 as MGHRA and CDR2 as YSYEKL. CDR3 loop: CASSLGTLDEQFF. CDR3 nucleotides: TGCGCCAGCAGCCTTGGGACACTCGATGAGCAGTTCTTC.

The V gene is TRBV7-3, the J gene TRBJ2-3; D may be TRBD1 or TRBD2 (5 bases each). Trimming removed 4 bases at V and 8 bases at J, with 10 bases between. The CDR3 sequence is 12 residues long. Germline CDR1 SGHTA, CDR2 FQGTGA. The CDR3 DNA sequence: TGTGCCAGCAGCTACCCTGGGGGTACGCAGTATTTT. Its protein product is CASSYPGGTQYF.

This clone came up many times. This CDR3 reads CASSLGEQGQNTEAFF. In nucleotides, the CDR3 is TGCGCCAGCAGCCTGGGGGAACAGGGACAGAACACTGAAGCTTTCTTT. The chain links TRBV5-1 to TRBJ1-1, with D perhaps TRBD1 (6 bases). V dropped 4 bases and J dropped 1 base, with 17 bases sitting between them. CDR1 SGHRS and CDR2 YFSETQ come from the germline V gene. CDR3 length: 16 residues.

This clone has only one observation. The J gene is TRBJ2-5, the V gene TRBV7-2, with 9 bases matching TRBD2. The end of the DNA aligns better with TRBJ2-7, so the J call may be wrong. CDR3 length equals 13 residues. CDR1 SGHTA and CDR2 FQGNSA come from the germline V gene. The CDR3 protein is CASSFSGSYEQYF. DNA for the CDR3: TGTGCCAGCAGCTTTAGCGGGAGCTACGAGCAGTACTTC.

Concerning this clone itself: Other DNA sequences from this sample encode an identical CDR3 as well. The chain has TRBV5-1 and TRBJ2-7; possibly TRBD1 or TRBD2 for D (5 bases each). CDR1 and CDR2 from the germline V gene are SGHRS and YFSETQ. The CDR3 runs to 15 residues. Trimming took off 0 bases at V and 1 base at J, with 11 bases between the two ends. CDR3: CASSLGGTASYEQYF. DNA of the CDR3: TGCGCCAGCAGCTTGGGTGGGACCGCATCCTACGAGCAGTACTTC.

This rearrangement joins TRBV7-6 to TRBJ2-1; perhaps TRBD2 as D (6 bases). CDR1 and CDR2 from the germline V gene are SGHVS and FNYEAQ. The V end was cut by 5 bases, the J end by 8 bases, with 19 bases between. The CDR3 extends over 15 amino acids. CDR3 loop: CASSPRLVVRDEQFF. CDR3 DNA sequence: TGTGCCAGCAGCCCCCGACTAGTTGTCAGGGATGAGCAGTTCTTC.

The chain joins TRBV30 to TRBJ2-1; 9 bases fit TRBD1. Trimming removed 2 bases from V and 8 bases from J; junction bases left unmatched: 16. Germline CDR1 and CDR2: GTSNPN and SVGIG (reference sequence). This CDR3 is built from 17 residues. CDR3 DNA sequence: TGTGCCTGGAGTCATATCGGGACAGGGCTATCGGCTCATGAGCAGTTCTTC. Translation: CAWSHIGTGLSAHEQFF.

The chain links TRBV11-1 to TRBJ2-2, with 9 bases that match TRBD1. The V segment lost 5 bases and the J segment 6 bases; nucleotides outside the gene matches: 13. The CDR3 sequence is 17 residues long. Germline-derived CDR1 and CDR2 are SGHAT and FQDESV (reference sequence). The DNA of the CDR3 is TGTGCCAGCAGCCCATCCCTGGACAGGGGATGGGCCGGGGAGCTGTTTTTT. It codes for CASSPSLDRGWAGELFF.

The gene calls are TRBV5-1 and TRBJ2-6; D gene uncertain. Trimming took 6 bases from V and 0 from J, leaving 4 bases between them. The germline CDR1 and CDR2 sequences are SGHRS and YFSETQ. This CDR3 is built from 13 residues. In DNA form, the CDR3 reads TGCGCCAGCAAGGGCTCTGGGGCCAACGTCCTGACTTTC. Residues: CASKGSGANVLTF.

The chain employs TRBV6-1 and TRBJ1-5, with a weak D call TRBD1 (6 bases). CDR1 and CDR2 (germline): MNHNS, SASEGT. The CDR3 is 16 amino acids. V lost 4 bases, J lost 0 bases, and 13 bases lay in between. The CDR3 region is CASSGGGGYSNQPQHF. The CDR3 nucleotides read TGTGCCAGCAGTGGAGGAGGGGGTTATAGCAATCAGCCCCAGCATTTT.

The CDR3 loop reads CSVSRNYGYTF. Written as DNA, the CDR3 is TGCAGTGTCAGCAGGAACTATGGCTACACCTTC. This chain joins TRBV20-1 and TRBJ1-2; no definite D call. Trimming stripped 7 bases from V and 2 bases from J, with 8 bases between. In germline, CDR1 is DFQATT, CDR2 SNEGSKA (reference sequence). The CDR3 sequence is 11 residues long.

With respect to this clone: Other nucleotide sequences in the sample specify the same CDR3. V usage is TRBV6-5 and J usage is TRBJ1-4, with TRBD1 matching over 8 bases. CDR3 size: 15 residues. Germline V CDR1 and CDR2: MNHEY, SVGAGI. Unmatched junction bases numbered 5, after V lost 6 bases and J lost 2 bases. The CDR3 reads CASSPRQGTNEKLFF. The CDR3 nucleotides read TGTGCCAGCAGCCCCAGACAGGGGACTAATGAAAAACTGTTTTTT.

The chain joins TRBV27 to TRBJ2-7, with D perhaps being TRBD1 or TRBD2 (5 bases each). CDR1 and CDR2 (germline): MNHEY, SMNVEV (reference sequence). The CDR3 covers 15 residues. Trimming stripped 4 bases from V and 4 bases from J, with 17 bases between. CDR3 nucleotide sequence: TGTGCCAGCAGTTCCCCGCAGGGAGCCGTTTACGAGCAGTACTTC. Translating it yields CASSSPQGAVYEQYF.

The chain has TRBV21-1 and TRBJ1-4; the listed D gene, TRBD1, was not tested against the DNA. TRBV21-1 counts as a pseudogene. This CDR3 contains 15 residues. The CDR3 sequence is CASSNGDRGQEKLFF. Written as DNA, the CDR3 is TGTGCCAGCAGCAATGGGGACAGGGGACAGGAAAAACTGTTTTTT.

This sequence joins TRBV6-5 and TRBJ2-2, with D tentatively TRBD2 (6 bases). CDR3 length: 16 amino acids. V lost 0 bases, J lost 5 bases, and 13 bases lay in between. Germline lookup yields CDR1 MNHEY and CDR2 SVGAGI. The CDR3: CASSYSMQGGTGELFF. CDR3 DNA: TGTGCCAGCAGTTACTCAATGCAGGGAGGTACCGGGGAGCTGTTTTTT.

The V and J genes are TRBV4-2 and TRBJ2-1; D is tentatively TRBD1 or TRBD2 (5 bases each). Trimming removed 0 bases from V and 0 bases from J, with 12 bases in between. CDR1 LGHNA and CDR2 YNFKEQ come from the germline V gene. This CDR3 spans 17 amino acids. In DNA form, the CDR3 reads TGTGCCAGCAGCCAAGAACGGGGCCGCTCCTCCTACAATGAGCAGTTCTTC. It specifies CASSQERGRSSYNEQFF.

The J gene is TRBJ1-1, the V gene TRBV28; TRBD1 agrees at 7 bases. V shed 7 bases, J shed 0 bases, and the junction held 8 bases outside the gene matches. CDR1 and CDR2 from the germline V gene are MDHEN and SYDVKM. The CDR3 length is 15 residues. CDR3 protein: CASTGQTRLNTEAFF. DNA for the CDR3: TGTGCCAGCACGGGACAGACCCGCCTGAACACTGAAGCTTTCTTT.

Written as DNA, the CDR3 is TGTGCCAGCAGCTTAGTTCGGCTCAATGAGCAGTTCTTC. Translating gives CASSLVRLNEQFF. This chain links TRBV7-9 with TRBJ2-1; D is ambiguous. The CDR3 runs 13 residues. Germline V gene data show CDR1 as SEHNR and CDR2 as FQNEAQ (reference sequence). The V gene lost 1 base and the J gene lost 6 bases, with 7 bases spanning the gap.